The T cell receptor (beta chain) described here comes from a study of cytomegalovirus exposure and HLA in healthy donors. This clone showed up just once. As yet, its antigen is unknown. The donors, nominally healthy at sampling, likely had unrecorded immune exposures. Broader study findings: It was likely that a cluster of highly shared sequence variants was a sequencing artifact. As a later analysis showed, a missense DCLRE1C variant was linked to trimming of TCR beta V- and J-genes. The authors assumed roughly uniform sequencing depth across donors for presence/absence analyses.

V shed 4 bases, J shed 0 bases, and the junction held 3 bases outside the gene matches. This CDR3 region has 15 residues. Germline V gives CDR1 MNHEY, CDR2 SVGAGI. PCR primers comprised 60 Vbeta and 13 Jbeta primers. The method was immunoSEQ multiplex PCR; TCRdb's version includes in-frame clones alone and lacks a portion of them. This table has under 250,000 clones, roughly 81% appearing once. Sequencing was done on a sample of PBMCs. The chain uses TRBV6-5 and TRBJ2-3; 8 nucleotides align to TRBD1. This sequence originates from a girl aged 2-10 years in good health and CMV-seronegative. The CDR3 region is CASSSRGQSTDTQYF. In nucleotides, the CDR3 is TGTGCCAGCAGTTCCAGGGGGCAAAGCACAGATACGCAGTATTTT.